This T cell receptor beta chain was obtained from a study of blood T cell repertoires in COVID-19. Background on the study: Acute and convalescent COVID-19 samples came from the United States, Italy and Spain. PBMCs, B-cell-depleted T cells, or T cells provided the cDNA or gDNA that made up the material.

With 4 bases removed from V and 8 bases from J, the gap between germline ends came to 11 bases. The CDR3 spans 12 residues. Germline V CDR1 and CDR2: GTSNPN, SVGIG (reference sequence). TCRdb's copy holds only in-frame clones and misses some; the assay was immunoSEQ multiplex PCR. The top ten hold 1.5% to 2% of the sample, which has approximately 240,000 clones, about 93% seen once. The receptor's source is a young woman who had recovered from COVID-19. This chain links TRBV30 with TRBJ2-2; a possible D gene is TRBD2 (5 bases). Source material: PBMCs or T cells enriched from blood (not recorded which). The DNA for the CDR3 is TGTGCCTGGACCGGACTTGGGGGGGAGCTGTTTTTT. This translates into CAWTGLGGELFF. The whole variable domain, filled in from reference TRBV30 and TRBJ2-2, reads SQTIHQWPATLVQPVGSPLSLECTVEGTSNPNLYWYRQAAGRGLQLLFYSVGIGQISSEVPQNLSASRPQDRQFILSSKKLLLSDSGFYLCAWTGLGGELFFGEGSRLTVL.